This T cell receptor beta chain was identified in a study of T cells after yellow fever vaccination (dated by TCRdb to between 2018 and 2020). Context from the whole study: The SMART-Seq v4 Ultra Low Input RNA kit was used to prepare libraries from fractions with low cell numbers. Blood was collected at multiple timepoints before and after primary and secondary immunization, and bulk PBMC replicates and cell subsets were isolated. To follow T-cell clones before and after both primary and booster YFV17D yellow fever vaccination, bulk TCR alpha and beta repertoires underwent longitudinal sequencing. Two healthy male donors, one aged 18 to 30 and one aged 30 to 40 years, made up the cohort. The paper as a whole reports these results and caveats: The study included only a couple of donors, which limits how far the findings can be generalized. Computational filtering was needed because FACS-sorted repertoires could contain abundant contaminating clonotypes from the bulk population. After the booster, most of the clones that had expanded following primary vaccination were detected again (almost 98% of CD4 and around 88% of CD8), which suggests that memory was broadly maintained. Compared with the primary T-cell response, the secondary T-cell response was faster but weaker, reaching its peak on day 5 rather than on day 15. A small fraction of clonotypes appeared in both the CD4 and CD8 compartments, likely as a result of convergent recombination.

CDR3 length: 10 amino acids, cysteine to phenylalanine. The sequence is cut down to CDR3 DNA, 30 bases in frame from base 1. V and J are truncated by 4 bases and 10 bases respectively, leaving an intervening sequence of 10 bases. CDR1 and CDR2, looked up from the germline V gene (reference sequence), are DFQATT and SNEGSKA. The treatment or condition label for this specimen denotes: live attenuated yellow fever vaccine strain. A standard Ficoll-Paque protocol was used to isolate PBMCs from peripheral blood. Dynabeads CD4 and CD8 positive selection kits were used to isolate the CD4 and CD8 T-cell fractions. RNA was extracted with TriZol from bulk PBMCs, CD4 and CD8 fractions, and dextramer-positive and dextramer-negative fractions. TCR cDNA was made using 5'RACE template switching, a step that added a universal primer site and unique molecular identifiers. Priming for cDNA synthesis came from both the TCR alpha and TCR beta constant segments. Two PCR steps were used to amplify libraries, with sample barcodes and sequencing adapters being added in the second step. Libraries were sequenced on Illumina HiSeq 2500 (2x100 bp) or NovaSeq (2x150 bp). Under the source paper's analysis protocol: Reads were demultiplexed and collapsed into UMI consensus sequences with MIGEC, and V(D)J alignment was performed with MiXCR. Vaccine-responding clonotypes were defined with edgeR using replicate PBMC samples, requiring FDR below 0.01 and a log2 fold change above 5 up to day 15. Each bulk clonotype received a CD4 or CD8 identity based on whether the sequenced CD4 or CD8 repertoire contained that clonotype at higher abundance. The public reads were reanalyzed by TCRdb: fastp trimming at Q25, MiXCR alignment, in-frame beta chains only. Rows matching on CDR3 protein sequence are summarized as one entry with the most common DNA and genes. The V and J calls were not made by the authors but by TCRdb's processing. This sample comprises 140,000 to 150,000 distinct CDR3 sequences, under 7% of them detected only once. Clones ranked in the top ten supply more than 0.55% of the sample.

This clonotype has more than one count but fewer than ten. This clone's antigen is unknown. No base qualities exist here, and no much larger clone lies one base off it. The sample was CD4+ T cells sorted from PBMCs, taken 10 days after the yellow fever booster vaccination. The chain joins TRBV20-1 to TRBJ1-1, with a weak D call of TRBD1 (5 bases match). This clonotype originated in a young man who received the YFV17D yellow fever vaccine. The CDR3 protein: CSATRVPAFF. In nucleotide form, the sequence is TGCAGTGCTACCAGGGTTCCAGCTTTCTTT.